The 30 T cell receptor beta chains below come from one sample, sequenced in a study of human T cells and chemical hapten exposure. Time point of the sample: patch test 2, 6 weeks after DPC sensitization. As to treatment: therapeutic diphenylcyclopropenone sensitization with weekly scalp DPC. One entry per CDR3 protein results from TCRdb running MiXCR on the RACE reads. The sample carries under 450,000 distinct CDR3 sequences, roughly 6.3% recorded once. Sequencing was performed on whole blood, taken in connection with sensitization to the hapten diphenylcyclopropenone (DPC). The receptors here all came from a woman between 18 and 30 years old with alopecia areata. Some clones in this sample may be carry-over from other donors' samples.

The gene calls are TRBV6-5 and TRBJ1-2; 10 bases fit TRBD1. With 0 bases clipped from V and 7 bases from J, the junction kept 2 bases outside the gene matches. The CDR3 spans 14 residues. Germline loops: CDR1 MNHEY, CDR2 SVGAGI. CDR3 sequence: CASSYSDRGFGYTF. In DNA form, the CDR3 reads TGTGCCAGCAGTTACTCGGACAGGGGGTTTGGCTACACCTTC.

This clonotype has a count of ten or more. The V gene is TRBV20-1, the J gene TRBJ2-3; D is perhaps TRBD1 or TRBD2 (5 bases each). V was shortened by 5 bases and J by 5 bases, with 8 bases between the two germline ends. CDR3 length: 11 amino acids. From germline, CDR1 is DFQATT and CDR2 SNEGSKA (reference sequence). This CDR3 is CSARGGDTQYF. DNA of the CDR3: TGCAGTGCTCGGGGCGGAGATACGCAGTATTTT.

The rearrangement links TRBV27 to TRBJ1-5; no clear D gene. The ends were cut back, 7 bases at V and 6 bases at J, with 13 bases in the middle. This CDR3 region has 13 residues. Germline loops: CDR1 MNHEY, CDR2 SMNVEV (reference sequence). The CDR3 DNA sequence: TGTGCCAGCATCGAGACACGGCCTCAGCCCCAGCATTTT. Its translation is CASIETRPQPQHF.

This clonotype was observed many times. The V and J genes are TRBV11-2 and TRBJ2-7; 7 bases match TRBD2. V shed 5 bases, J shed 2 bases, and the junction held 9 bases outside the gene matches. The CDR3 extends over 15 amino acids. Germline V gene sequence: CDR1 SGHAT, CDR2 FQNNGV. The chain's CDR3 is CASSPEAGRAYEQYF. As DNA, the CDR3 is TGTGCCAGCAGCCCTGAAGCGGGGAGAGCCTACGAGCAGTACTTC.

This clonotype was found a few times. The CDR3 loop is CSVEGADRVANYGYTF. The CDR3 coding sequence is TGCAGCGTTGAGGGCGCGGACAGGGTGGCTAACTATGGCTACACCTTC. V and J are TRBV29-1 and TRBJ1-2, with 8 bases aligning to TRBD1. V shed 3 bases and J 0 bases; nucleotides not matched to a gene: 9. Germline loops: CDR1 SQVTM, CDR2 ANQGSEA. The CDR3 covers 16 residues.

With regard to this clonotype: Mismatch with germline at one junction end may stem from a read error. This chain connects TRBV4-3 to TRBJ1-1, with D unresolved. Germline assignment: CDR1 LGHNA and CDR2 YSLEER. The CDR3 loop spans 15 amino acids. The CDR3 nucleotides are TGCACCAGCAGCCAACTTTATTACATGAACACTGAAGCTTTCTTT. It codes for CTSSQLYYMNTEAFF.

V and J are TRBV4-3 and TRBJ2-7; 10 bases line up with TRBD2. This CDR3 is 15 amino acids long. The J segment lost 3 bases and the V segment lost 4 bases, leaving 6 bases of the junction unmatched. Looked up from germline, CDR1 is LGHNA and CDR2 is YSLEER. CDR3 sequence (DNA): TGCGCCAGCAGCCCGAGGACTAGCGGAAACTACGAGCAGTACTTC. This encodes CASSPRTSGNYEQYF.

Many counts were recorded for this clonotype. The rearrangement uses TRBV6-5 and TRBJ1-2; D perhaps matches TRBD1 (5 bases). Between the trimmed V and J ends, which lost 6 bases and 4 bases, there was a span of 9 bases. This CDR3 region has 12 residues. Germline V lookup: CDR1 MNHEY, CDR2 SVGAGI. CDR3 sequence (DNA): TGTGCCAGCAGCCCCCAGGGCTATGGCTACACCTTC. Its protein is CASSPQGYGYTF.

There are many counts of this clonotype. The rearrangement joins TRBV5-1 to TRBJ2-7; TRBD1 matches 12 bases. The CDR3 runs to 14 residues. Germline values: CDR1 SGHRS, CDR2 YFSETQ. J was trimmed by 7 bases and V by 4 bases; bases with no gene match: 6. In DNA, the CDR3 is TGCGCCAGCAGCGCGGGGACAGGGGGCCAAGAGCAGTACTTC. It encodes CASSAGTGGQEQYF.

This clonotype has a count of ten or more. The chain links TRBV7-2 to TRBJ1-5; D is uncertain. CDR1 SGHTA and CDR2 FQGNSA come from the germline V gene. V was clipped by 3 bases and J by 7 bases, with 10 bases between them. The CDR3 extends over 13 amino acids. The CDR3 loop is CASSFTPGQPQHF. The CDR3 bases are TGTGCCAGCAGCTTCACACCCGGGCAGCCCCAGCATTTT.

This clonotype occurred a few times. The chain carries TRBV7-9 and TRBJ1-2, with 8 bases matching TRBD1. The V segment lost 5 bases and the J segment 7 bases; nucleotides outside the gene matches: 9. The length of the CDR3 is 14 residues. The germline V gene has CDR1 SEHNR and CDR2 FQNEAQ (reference sequence). This CDR3 is CASSTLQGAAGYTF. DNA for the CDR3: TGTGCCAGCAGCACGCTCCAGGGGGCGGCTGGCTACACCTTC.

This clonotype appeared many times. The V call is TRBV29-1, the J call TRBJ2-7, with D perhaps TRBD2 (5 bases). Between the trimmed V and J ends, which lost 2 bases and 7 bases, there was a span of 15 bases. Per the germline V gene, CDR1 is SQVTM and CDR2 is ANQGSEA. The CDR3 loop spans 13 amino acids. The CDR3 region is CSVEKWESQEQYF. Written as DNA, the CDR3 is TGCAGCGTTGAAAAATGGGAGTCCCAGGAGCAGTACTTC.

The chain joins TRBV7-2 to TRBJ2-3; tentative D call: TRBD1 (6 bases). Germline values: CDR1 SGHTA, CDR2 FQGNSA. This CDR3 has 15 amino acids. Trimming removed 0 bases at V and 4 bases at J, with 11 bases between. In DNA form, the CDR3 reads TGTGCCAGCAGCTTAGCGGTACAGGGACCAGATACGCAGTATTTT. Its translation is CASSLAVQGPDTQYF.

The chain carries TRBV3-1 and TRBJ2-7, with 7 bases aligning to TRBD1. The germline V gene has CDR1 LGHDT and CDR2 YNNKEL (reference sequence). The CDR3 is 16 amino acids. V lost 1 base to trimming and J lost 0 bases; unmatched junction nucleotides: 6. The CDR3 region is CASSQGGGSSSYEQYF. The CDR3, as DNA: TGTGCCAGCAGCCAAGGAGGGGGCAGCAGCTCCTACGAGCAGTACTTC.

The J gene is TRBJ2-3, the V gene TRBV20-1; 11 nucleotides align to TRBD2. Trimming took 3 bases from V and 0 from J; bases not matched to a gene: 2. This CDR3 is built from 15 residues. Germline V gene sequence: CDR1 DFQATT, CDR2 SNEGSKA (reference sequence). The chain's CDR3 is CSARGLAASTDTQYF. The CDR3 bases are TGCAGTGCTAGGGGACTAGCGGCTAGCACAGATACGCAGTATTTT.

There are many counts of this clonotype. The chain joins TRBV4-2 to TRBJ1-6; TRBD1 aligns across 9 bases. The CDR3 runs to 20 residues. V dropped 1 base and J dropped 14; count of bases not matched to a gene: 24. Germline values: CDR1 LGHNA, CDR2 YNFKEQ. The CDR3 reads CASSQAPTGTGLSIRRSLHF. In DNA form, the CDR3 reads TGTGCCAGCAGCCAAGCTCCCACCGGGACAGGGTTATCCATCCGGAGGTCCCTCCACTTT.

This clonotype showed up just a few times. This sequence joins TRBV6-2 or TRBV6-3 and TRBJ2-6, with D perhaps being TRBD1 or TRBD2 (5 bases each). This CDR3 region has 15 residues. V was cut by 7 bases and J by 4 bases, with 14 bases left in between. Germline CDR1 MNHEY, CDR2 SVGEGT. CDR3 sequence reads: CASITGQTGANVLTF. For the CDR3, the DNA is TGTGCCAGCATAACGGGGCAAACCGGGGCCAACGTCCTGACTTTC.

The chain links TRBV20-1 to TRBJ1-1, with D perhaps matching TRBD1 (5 bases). This CDR3 has 15 amino acids. V was shortened by 7 bases and J by 0 bases, with 18 bases between the two germline ends. From germline, CDR1 is DFQATT and CDR2 SNEGSKA (reference sequence). The CDR3 sequence: CSVMTAQILNTEAFF. The CDR3 DNA follows: TGCAGTGTTATGACAGCTCAAATATTGAACACTGAAGCTTTCTTT.

There are many counts of this clonotype. The chain uses TRBV12-5 and TRBJ1-3; 8 nucleotides agree with TRBD1. The ends lost 5 bases at V and 0 bases at J; junction bases unmatched: 3. Germline CDR1 and CDR2: LGHNT and FRNRAP. The length of the CDR3 is 15 residues. This chain's CDR3 is CASGHGQGSGNTIYF. Written as DNA, the CDR3 is TGTGCTAGTGGTCATGGACAGGGCTCTGGAAACACCATATATTTT. The full variable domain, rest sourced from reference TRBV12-5 and TRBJ1-3, is DARVTQTPRHKVTEMGQEVTMRCQPILGHNTVFWYRQTMMQGLELLAYFRNRAPLDDSGMPKDRFSAEMPDATLATLKIQPSEPRDSAVYFCASGHGQGSGNTIYFGEGSWLTVV.

This clonotype has ten or more counts. The CDR3 nucleotides read TGTGCCAGCAGTTCCCGGGGCGCGGGGTTGGCTAATGAAAAACTGTTTTTT. Residues: CASSSRGAGLANEKLFF. This chain connects TRBV27 to TRBJ1-4, with a possible D match to TRBD1 (5 bases). Germline assignment: CDR1 MNHEY and CDR2 SMNVEV (reference sequence). The V gene lost 4 bases and the J gene lost 3 bases, with 18 bases spanning the gap. This CDR3 spans 17 amino acids.

The table lists this clonotype with many counts. The rearrangement links TRBV15 to TRBJ1-2; D is ambiguous. Trimming shortened V by 0 bases and J by 5 bases, and 13 bases separated the two germline ends. Germline V lookup: CDR1 LNHNV, CDR2 YYDKDF (reference sequence). CDR3 length: 15 residues. The CDR3 DNA follows: TGTGCCACCAGCAGAGATTTGAGCCTACTTTATGGCTACACCTTC. Amino acids: CATSRDLSLLYGYTF.

The table lists this clonotype with a few counts. The chain couples TRBV7-2 to TRBJ2-7, with D tentatively TRBD1 or TRBD2 (5 bases each). The germline V gene encodes CDR1 SGHTA and CDR2 FQGNSA. V was trimmed by 5 bases and J by 2 bases, leaving 19 bases between them. This CDR3 region has 16 residues. The CDR3 DNA is TGTGCCAGCAGCGCGAGGTCCGGGGACGTCCCCTACGAGCAGTACTTC. It codes for CASSARSGDVPYEQYF.

Many counts were recorded for this clonotype. The chain carries TRBV4-2 and TRBJ2-7; 11 bases fit TRBD1. The V gene end was trimmed by 2 bases and the J gene end by 5 bases; junction bases not matched to a gene: 8. CDR1 and CDR2 from the germline V gene are LGHNA and YNFKEQ. The CDR3 totals 16 residues. CDR3 sequence: CASSQFTGTGGHEQYF. The CDR3 DNA is TGTGCCAGCAGCCAATTCACCGGGACAGGGGGTCACGAGCAGTACTTC.

The V gene is TRBV14, the J gene TRBJ1-6, with a possible D match to TRBD1 (6 bases). The V and J ends lost 1 base and 8 bases respectively, with 18 bases between them. CDR1 and CDR2 from the germline V gene are SGHDN and FVKESK. This CDR3 spans 17 amino acids. In nucleotides, the CDR3 is TGTGCCAGCAGCCAAGTACAGGGTAGTTTTTTGGATTCACCCCTCCACTTT. Translated: CASSQVQGSFLDSPLHF. Supplemented by reference TRBV14 and TRBJ1-6, the full variable domain reads EAGVTQFPSHSVIEKGQTVTLRCDPISGHDNLYWYRRVMGKEIKFLLHFVKESKQDESGMPNNRFLAERTGGTYSTLKVQPAELEDSGVYFCASSQVQGSFLDSPLHFGNGTRLTVT.

The chain couples TRBV12-3 or TRBV12-4 to TRBJ1-6, with D tentatively TRBD1 (5 bases). Deletions cut 7 bases from V and 7 bases from J, with 17 bases between. This CDR3 region has 15 residues. The DNA of the CDR3 is TGTGCCAGCACCCCCCCCGGGACTTCCAATTCACCCCTCCACTTT. The encoded protein is CASTPPGTSNSPLHF.

The chain employs TRBV7-2 and TRBJ2-5; 7 bases align to TRBD2. Germline V gives CDR1 SGHTA, CDR2 FQGNSA. V shed 5 bases, J shed 1 base, and the junction held 10 bases outside the gene matches. CDR3 length: 16 amino acids. The CDR3 DNA follows: TGTGCCAGCAGCCCCGTCGGCTCGGGGGGCCAAGAGACCCAGTACTTC. It codes for CASSPVGSGGQETQYF.

This clonotype was seen only a few times. V gene TRBV4-1 combines with J gene TRBJ2-5; D unclear. CDR3 length equals 14 residues. The germline gives CDR1 MGHRA, CDR2 YSYEKL. Trimming shortened V by 0 bases and J by 2 bases, and 7 bases separated the two germline ends. CDR3 bases: TGCGCCAGCAGCCAAGATCCAGCTCAAGAGACCCAGTACTTC. It encodes CASSQDPAQETQYF.

This chain uses TRBV7-2 with TRBJ2-6; D not resolved. The CDR3 runs to 17 residues. Germline V CDR1 and CDR2: SGHTA, FQGNSA. Trimming removed 5 bases from V and 0 bases from J, with 14 bases in between. CDR3 residues: CASSPLGRFSGANVLTF. CDR3 in DNA: TGTGCCAGCAGCCCCCTTGGGCGATTCTCTGGGGCCAACGTCCTGACTTTC.

The V call is TRBV15, the J call TRBJ1-4; the match to TRBD1 covers 8 bases. The CDR3 covers 16 residues. J gave up 6 bases and V 1 base, and 7 bases lay outside the gene matches. Germline lookup yields CDR1 LNHNV and CDR2 YYDKDF (reference sequence). As DNA, the CDR3 is TGTGCCACCAGCAGAGCCCCGGGACAGGCGGATGAAAAACTGTTTTTT. This sequence encodes CATSRAPGQADEKLFF.

This clonotype came up a few times. The CDR3 protein is CASSPTGQGNQPQHF. The CDR3 nucleotides are TGTGCCAGCAGTCCTACAGGACAGGGCAATCAGCCCCAGCATTTT. The chain employs TRBV6-5 and TRBJ1-5; TRBD1 matches at 7 bases. Germline V lookup: CDR1 MNHEY, CDR2 SVGAGI. With 5 bases clipped from V and 2 bases from J, the junction kept 6 bases outside the gene matches. CDR3 length: 15 amino acids.